The 25 T cell receptor beta chains given below trace back to one sample, sequenced in a study of spatial heterogeneity in lung cancer. TCRdb redid the calling of the 5' RACE reads with MiXCR, one entry per CDR3 protein. Altogether some 120,000 distinct CDR3 sequences are present, about 12% being singletons, with the ten largest covering roughly 17%. Time point noted: blood at routine non-recurrence follow-up after resection. Unsorted whole RNA from tumor, nontumor lung or frozen PBMC underwent sequencing. Sequencing used PBMCs, obtained at follow-up. Every receptor here comes from a male donor with early-stage non-small cell lung cancer.

This clonotype was seen ten or more times. The genes are TRBV2 and TRBJ2-2; D tentatively fits TRBD1 or TRBD2 (5 bases each). Trimming removed 5 bases from V and 1 base from J, with 14 bases in between. The germline CDR1 and CDR2 sequences are SNHLY and FYNNEI. The CDR3 contains 16 residues. CDR3 sequence reads: CASSLSGTENTGELFF. CDR3 nucleotide sequence: TGTGCCAGCAGTCTCTCCGGGACCGAGAACACCGGGGAGCTGTTTTTT.

This clonotype was detected a few times. The chain is built from TRBV10-3 and TRBJ2-5, with D maybe TRBD1 (6 bases). The V gene lost 9 bases and the J gene lost 0 bases, with 8 bases spanning the gap. Germline assignment: CDR1 ENHRY and CDR2 SYGVKD. The CDR3 extends over 12 amino acids. CDR3 nucleotides: TGTGCCATTAGGGGGTACCAAGAGACCCAGTACTTC. It yields the protein CAIRGYQETQYF.

This clonotype was picked up a small number of times. The V call is TRBV7-2, the J call TRBJ2-3; 11 bases match TRBD2. In germline, CDR1 is SGHTA, CDR2 FQGNSA. Trimming removed 1 base from V and 5 bases from J; junction bases left unmatched: 14. The CDR3 is made up of 19 amino acids. CDR3 residues: CASSLGTSGYAGGGDTQYF. The CDR3 DNA reads TGTGCCAGCAGCTTAGGGACTAGCGGGTATGCCGGGGGTGGAGATACGCAGTATTTT. The full variable domain, in which reference TRBV7-2 and TRBJ2-3 provide the parts outside the CDR3, is GAGVSQSPSNKVTEKGKDVELRCDPISGHTALYWYRQSLGQGLEFLIYFQGNSAPDKSGLPSDRFSAERTGGSVSTLTIQRTQQEDSAVYLCASSLGTSGYAGGGDTQYFGPGTRLTVL.

This clonotype was seen at least ten times. The chain combines TRBV7-2 with TRBJ2-5; D is perhaps TRBD2 (7 bases). CDR1 and CDR2 from the germline V gene are SGHTA and FQGNSA. The CDR3 runs 13 residues. The V end was cut by 6 bases, the J end by 5 bases, with 13 bases between. CDR3 amino acids: CASSSGGRETQYF. For the CDR3, the DNA is TGTGCCAGCAGTTCGGGGGGCCGGGAGACCCAGTACTTC.

This clonotype was seen many times. The J gene is TRBJ1-3, the V gene TRBV7-2, with TRBD1 identical over 12 bases. The CDR3 consists of 17 residues. In germline, CDR1 is SGHTA, CDR2 FQGNSA. Germline trimming cut 2 bases from V and 3 bases from J; bases unmatched to any gene: 5. CDR3 DNA sequence: TGTGCCAGCAGCTTATTCTGGGACAGGGGGCGTGGAAACACCATATATTTT. Translation: CASSLFWDRGRGNTIYF.

The rearrangement joins TRBV9 to TRBJ2-1; D is possibly TRBD2 (5 bases). The length of the CDR3 is 15 residues. V shed 0 bases and J shed 8 bases, with 15 bases lying between them. Germline V CDR1 and CDR2: SGDLS, YYNGEE. The CDR3 DNA sequence: TGTGCCAGCAGCGTAGGAATCACCGCGGGCGATGAGCAGTTCTTC. Its protein product is CASSVGITAGDEQFF.

The rearrangement uses TRBV3-1 and TRBJ1-2; unclear D gene. Trimming left V 2 bases short and J 7 bases short, with 8 bases between. Looked up from germline, CDR1 is LGHDT and CDR2 is YNNKEL (reference sequence). The length of the CDR3 is 12 residues. The chain's CDR3 is CASSQMERGYTF. CDR3 nucleotide sequence: TGTGCCAGCAGCCAAATGGAGCGTGGCTACACCTTC.

This chain connects TRBV9 to TRBJ1-4; D is unclear. The germline gives CDR1 SGDLS, CDR2 YYNGEE. The CDR3 is 15 residues long. The V end was cut by 0 bases, the J end by 5 bases, with 11 bases between. The CDR3 bases are TGTGCCAGCAGCGTAGCTGGCTCGGGGAATGAAAAACTGTTTTTT. Protein product: CASSVAGSGNEKLFF.

This clonotype was recorded many times. The chain combines TRBV10-2 with TRBJ1-2; no clear D. V was clipped by 3 bases and J by 1 base, with 21 bases between them. Germline CDR1 and CDR2: WSHSY and SAAADI. The CDR3 runs to 18 residues. The CDR3 loop is CASSDSPRLGSFNYGYTF. Written as DNA, the CDR3 is TGCGCCAGCAGTGACTCGCCCCGGCTGGGCTCCTTTAACTATGGCTACACCTTC.

V is TRBV28 and J is TRBJ1-1; D unclear. CDR3 size: 12 residues. V lost 1 base and J lost 7, with 7 bases in between. Germline V lookup: CDR1 MDHEN, CDR2 SYDVKM. The CDR3 sequence is CASSLSQNEAFF. The CDR3 DNA sequence: TGTGCCAGCAGTTTATCCCAGAATGAAGCTTTCTTT.

This clonotype was detected ten times or more. For the CDR3, the DNA is TGTGCCACCAGTGATTCCGGGACAGGGAGAGCAGATGAGCAGTTCTTC. It translates to CATSDSGTGRADEQFF. The V gene is TRBV24-1, the J gene TRBJ2-1, with 9 bases aligning to TRBD1. This CDR3 contains 16 residues. The trim removed 2 bases at V and 8 bases at J, leaving 9 bases unmatched. Germline CDR1 is KGHDR and CDR2 is SFDVKD.

The chain couples TRBV3-1 to TRBJ1-1, with 10 positions matching TRBD1. V lost 4 bases to trimming and J lost 0 bases; unmatched junction nucleotides: 5. The germline gives CDR1 LGHDT, CDR2 YNNKEL (reference sequence). This CDR3 region has 16 residues. CDR3 coding DNA: TGTGCCAGCAGCCCTCGACAGGGGGCCATGAACACTGAAGCTTTCTTT. Its protein is CASSPRQGAMNTEAFF.

V and J are TRBV27 and TRBJ2-7, with TRBD1 identical over 10 bases. There are 14 residues in the CDR3. Germline CDR1 and CDR2: MNHEY and SMNVEV (reference sequence). With 3 bases clipped from V and 6 bases from J, the junction kept 5 bases outside the gene matches. CDR3 region: CASSFGTGVGEQYF. The CDR3 DNA reads TGTGCCAGCAGTTTCGGGACAGGGGTGGGCGAGCAGTACTTC.

This clonotype was detected only a few times. This sequence joins TRBV7-6 and TRBJ1-1, with a possible D match to TRBD1 (6 bases). The V gene lost 5 bases and the J gene lost 2 bases, with 18 bases spanning the gap. The CDR3 length is 16 residues. CDR1 SGHVS and CDR2 FNYEAQ come from the germline V gene. The CDR3 loop is CASSPSSHRVNTEAFF. The CDR3 nucleotides are TGTGCCAGCAGCCCAAGCTCTCACAGGGTTAACACTGAAGCTTTCTTT.

The sample holds a few counts of this clonotype. The CDR3 reads CASSGVGTGGSSSPLHF. CDR3 in DNA: TGTGCCAGCAGTGGGGTCGGGACAGGGGGCTCTAGTTCACCCCTCCACTTT. This chain links TRBV6-1 with TRBJ1-6; 12 nucleotides line up with TRBD1. V shed 4 bases, J shed 9 bases, and the junction held 10 bases outside the gene matches. The CDR3 is made up of 17 amino acids. The germline V gene encodes CDR1 MNHNS and CDR2 SASEGT.

There are a few counts of this clonotype. V and J are TRBV2 and TRBJ2-3, with 8 bases lining up with TRBD2. Unmatched junction bases numbered 6, after V lost 5 bases and J lost 2 bases. This CDR3 region has 15 residues. Germline values: CDR1 SNHLY, CDR2 FYNNEI. The chain's CDR3 is CASSPLADTTDTQYF. CDR3 bases: TGTGCCAGCAGTCCACTAGCGGACACCACAGATACGCAGTATTTT.

This clonotype turned up a few times. V gene TRBV7-2 combines with J gene TRBJ2-5; D might be TRBD2 (5 bases). This CDR3 has 13 residues. Germline loops: CDR1 SGHTA, CDR2 FQGNSA. Trimming stripped 2 bases from V and 5 bases from J, with 9 bases between. As DNA, the CDR3 is TGTGCCAGCAGCTTATCGGACTGGGAGACCCAGTACTTC. Translating it yields CASSLSDWETQYF.

In this sample, this clonotype turned up many times. The chain is built from TRBV4-1 and TRBJ1-5; tentatively, D is TRBD1 (5 bases). The CDR3 consists of 16 residues. Trimming stripped 3 bases from V and 5 bases from J, with 17 bases between. The V gene's germline CDR1 is MGHRA and CDR2 YSYEKL. In nucleotides, the CDR3 is TGCGCCAGCAGCCAGCTGGGGAGCGGAGGGGATCAGCCCCAGCATTTT. It specifies CASSQLGSGGDQPQHF.

The gene calls are TRBV7-2 and TRBJ1-1; 8 nucleotides line up with TRBD1. The CDR3 spans 15 residues. J was trimmed by 0 bases and V by 3 bases; bases with no gene match: 3. Germline CDR1 is SGHTA and CDR2 is FQGNSA. CDR3 protein: CASSLQGALNTEAFF. DNA for the CDR3: TGTGCCAGCAGCTTGCAGGGGGCTCTGAACACTGAAGCTTTCTTT.

At least ten counts were recorded for this clonotype. The J gene is TRBJ1-2, the V gene TRBV10-2; a possible D gene is TRBD1 (5 bases). This CDR3 contains 14 residues. The V gene's germline CDR1 is WSHSY and CDR2 SAAADI. V lost 5 bases, J lost 4 bases, and 14 bases lay in between. CDR3 in DNA: TGCGCCAGCAGTACAACAGGAAATCTCTATGGCTACACCTTC. Protein sequence: CASSTTGNLYGYTF.

This clonotype is medium-sized within its sample. The V and J genes are TRBV29-1 and TRBJ2-7; TRBD1 aligns across 9 bases. CDR1 SQVTM and CDR2 ANQGSEA come from the germline V gene. V lost 4 bases, J lost 8 bases, and 3 bases stayed unmatched. CDR3 length: 11 amino acids. The CDR3 protein is CSVGTGGKQYF. The CDR3 DNA sequence: TGCAGCGTTGGCACAGGGGGCAAGCAGTACTTC.

This chain connects TRBV2 to TRBJ1-4, with D unclear. This CDR3 is built from 14 residues. Trimming took 6 bases from V and 5 from J, leaving 13 bases between them. Germline V lookup: CDR1 SNHLY, CDR2 FYNNEI. The CDR3 DNA follows: TGTGCCAGCAGGGCACCGACTCCAAATGAAAAACTGTTTTTT. Translated, it gives CASRAPTPNEKLFF.

The chain is built from TRBV20-1 and TRBJ1-4; 12 bases agree with TRBD1. CDR3 length: 13 amino acids. V shed 5 bases and J 8 bases; nucleotides not matched to a gene: 3. Germline V gene sequence: CDR1 DFQATT, CDR2 SNEGSKA (reference sequence). Here the CDR3 reads CSAWDRGREKLFF. The CDR3 region has the DNA TGCAGTGCTTGGGACAGGGGGCGAGAAAAACTGTTTTTT.

V is TRBV12-3 or TRBV12-4 and J is TRBJ1-5; no clear D. Trimming took 6 bases from V and 4 from J, leaving 10 bases between them. This CDR3 is built from 13 residues. CDR3 sequence reads: CASSTGGNQPQHF. The CDR3 DNA is TGTGCCAGCAGCACCGGTGGGAATCAGCCCCAGCATTTT.

This clonotype was picked up a small number of times. The chain has TRBV9 and TRBJ2-7, with D perhaps being TRBD1 or TRBD2 (5 bases each). Trimming stripped 3 bases from V and 0 bases from J, with 16 bases between. This CDR3 comprises 16 residues. Germline CDR1 is SGDLS and CDR2 is YYNGEE. The CDR3 region is CASSGWGRQPSYEQYF. The CDR3 DNA reads as TGTGCCAGCAGCGGGTGGGGGAGACAGCCCTCCTACGAGCAGTACTTC.